The rows below give T cell receptor beta chains drawn from one sample of a study of T-cell memory formation after mild COVID-19. TCRdb reprocessed the 5' RACE reads with MiXCR, giving one entry per CDR3 protein. The repertoire holds some 600,000 distinct CDR3 sequences, 17% seen once, with less than 10% in the top ten. Sequencing input: PBMCs or a T cell subset sorted from them (not recorded which). These receptors originate from an adult woman who had mild COVID-19 (a few samples of this study predate the infection). Cell type and time point are not known. Each CDR3 is given with its conserved first and last residue. The D gene is left open where the match is weak. Part of the rows lack a size; the others show once, few, many or a class for expanded clones.

size | J | V | D | DNA | CDR3
few | TRBJ2-3 | TRBV5-1 | TRBD1 | TGCGCCAGCAGCTTGAGGACAGGGATAGATACGCAGTATTTT | CASSLRTGIDTQYF
NA | TRBJ2-5 | TRBV7-9 | TRBD1 | TGTGCCAGCACCATGACAGGGGGGGAGACCCAGTACTTC | CASTMTGGETQYF
few | TRBJ2-7 | TRBV30 | NA | TGTGCCTGGAGTGCCCCATCCTACGAGCAGTACTTC | CAWSAPSYEQYF
few | TRBJ2-2 | TRBV4-1 | NA | TGCGCCAGCAGCCAAGTCCAGGACACCGGGGAGCTGTTTTTT | CASSQVQDTGELFF
few | TRBJ1-3 | TRBV4-1 | NA | TGCGCCAGCAGCCAAGGACTGGCAGCTACTCCTGGAAACACCATATATTTT | CASSQGLAATPGNTIYF
few | TRBJ1-1 | TRBV21-1 | NA | TGTGCCAGCAGCGGAGGCATTAGAATGGCTTTCTTT | CASSGGIRMAFF
NA | TRBJ2-7 | TRBV29-1 | NA | TGCAGCGTTGTTTTTGGGGCCGAGGTCCTCCTCAACAATTACGAGCAGTACTTC | CSVVFGAEVLLNNYEQYF
few | TRBJ2-1 | TRBV6-5 | TRBD1 | TGTGCCAGCAGTGTTCCAGGGGGCAATGAGCAGTTCTTC | CASSVPGGNEQFF
few | TRBJ2-6 | TRBV4-2 | NA | TGTGCCAGCAGCCCGTCGCACTCTGGGGCCAACGTCCTGACTTTC | CASSPSHSGANVLTF
NA | TRBJ1-1 | TRBV20-1 | NA | TGCAGTGCTAGAGACGGAACAATGAACACTGAAGCTTTCTTT | CSARDGTMNTEAFF
NA | TRBJ2-2 | TRBV7-2 | NA | TGTGCCAGCAGCTTTGTCGGCTCGAACACCGGGGAGCTGTTTTTT | CASSFVGSNTGELFF
few | TRBJ1-5 | TRBV18 | TRBD1 | TGTGCCAGCTCACCTGACAGGGCTCAGCCCCAGCATTTT | CASSPDRAQPQHF
NA | TRBJ2-7 | TRBV15 | NA | TGTGCCACCAGCAGAGAAAAGACAGTTACAGGCGAGCAGTACTTC | CATSREKTVTGEQYF
NA | TRBJ2-1 | TRBV9 | TRBD2 | TGTGCCAGCGGTAGCGGGATCCGCTCCTACAATGAGCAGTTCTTC | CASGSGIRSYNEQFF
NA | TRBJ2-3 | TRBV29-1 | NA | TGCAGCGTTGAAGGGAGTGCAGCAGATACGCAGTATTTT | CSVEGSAADTQYF
few | TRBJ2-1 | TRBV5-1 | TRBD2 | TGCGCCAGCAGCTTCCCGTCCGCCCTTTCGGCGGGGGGTCCCTACAATGAGCAGTTCTTC | CASSFPSALSAGGPYNEQFF
NA | TRBJ2-5 | TRBV12-5 | NA | TGTGCTAGTGGTTCCGGGGCGGGGTACCAAGAGACCCAGTACTTC | CASGSGAGYQETQYF
many | TRBJ2-1 | TRBV5-4 | TRBD2 | TGTGCCAGCAGCCCGACTAGCACCCCCTACAATGAGCAGTTCTTC | CASSPTSTPYNEQFF
NA | TRBJ1-1 | TRBV4-1 | TRBD1 | TGCGCCAGCAGCCGAGGAGACAGGGTTGGCACTGAAGCTTTCTTT | CASSRGDRVGTEAFF
few | TRBJ2-7 | TRBV5-6 | NA | TGTGCCAGCAGCTTGGGGACTTACTCCTACGAGCAGTACTTC | CASSLGTYSYEQYF
few | TRBJ2-1 | TRBV29-1 | TRBD1 | TGCAGCGGCCAGTCACAGGGGCGGAATGAGCAGTTCTTC | CSGQSQGRNEQFF
NA | TRBJ1-1 | TRBV10-3 | NA | TGTGCCACCGGGGAAAGAACTGAAGCTTTCTTT | CATGERTEAFF
many | TRBJ2-1 | TRBV11-3 | TRBD2 | TGTGCCAGCAGCTTAGATCTTCTTGCGGGAGGAGACAATGAGCAGTTCTTC | CASSLDLLAGGDNEQFF
NA | TRBJ2-5 | TRBV7-9 | TRBD2 | TGTGCCAGCAGCCACCCCGGGACTAGTTTGGAGACCCAGTACTTC | CASSHPGTSLETQYF
few | TRBJ2-7 | TRBV6-2/TRBV6-3 | NA | TGTGCCAGCAGTTACTCGGGTTTCCTCTACGAGCAGTACTTC | CASSYSGFLYEQYF
few | TRBJ2-5 | TRBV12-3/TRBV12-4 | TRBD1 | TGTGCCAGCAGTTTAGCCGGGACAGAGGCGACCCAGTACTTC | CASSLAGTEATQYF
NA | TRBJ2-3 | TRBV19 | NA | TGTGCCAGTAGTGGTCCTGTGAGGGGCGATACGCAGTATTTT | CASSGPVRGDTQYF
few | TRBJ1-1 | TRBV4-2 | NA | TGTGCCAGCAGCCAAGATTGGGACGTTATGAACACTGAAGCTTTCTTT | CASSQDWDVMNTEAFF
many | TRBJ2-2 | TRBV5-4 | NA | TGTGCCAGCAGCGGCGGGACAGCCGGGGAGCTGTTTTTT | CASSGGTAGELFF
few | TRBJ1-2 | TRBV6-5 | TRBD1 | TGTGCCAGCACTCGCGGGACAGGGGTCTATGGCTACACCTTC | CASTRGTGVYGYTF
few | TRBJ2-1 | TRBV11-2 | NA | TGTGCCAGCAGCTTCGGGACGGAGGAGCAGTTCTTC | CASSFGTEEQFF
few | TRBJ1-1 | TRBV6-5 | NA | TGTGCCAGCCATAATCGGGGGGGGACTTTCTTT | CASHNRGGTFF